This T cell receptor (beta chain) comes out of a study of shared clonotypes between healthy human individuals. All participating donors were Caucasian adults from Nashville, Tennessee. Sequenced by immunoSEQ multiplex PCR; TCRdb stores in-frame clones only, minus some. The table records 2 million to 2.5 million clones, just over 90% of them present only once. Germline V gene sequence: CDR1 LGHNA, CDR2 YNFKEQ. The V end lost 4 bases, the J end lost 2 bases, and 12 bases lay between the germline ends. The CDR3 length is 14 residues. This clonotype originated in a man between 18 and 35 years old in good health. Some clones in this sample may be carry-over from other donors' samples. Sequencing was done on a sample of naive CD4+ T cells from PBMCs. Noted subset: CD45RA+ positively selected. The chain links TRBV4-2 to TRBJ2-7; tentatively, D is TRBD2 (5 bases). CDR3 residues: CASSPRLRPYEQYF. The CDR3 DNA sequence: TGTGCCAGCAGCCCCCGACTAAGGCCCTACGAGCAGTACTTC.